This TCR beta chain emerged from a study of OX40 agonist ivuxolimab in advanced cancers. Regarding the study in general: Ivuxolimab was a fully human IgG2 agonistic monoclonal antibody targeting the costimulatory receptor OX40 (CD134). Among the approximately 50 dose-escalation patients, about 20 had hepatocellular carcinoma, approximately 15 melanoma, 9 renal cell carcinoma and 9 head and neck cancer. Peripheral TCRbeta sequencing was intended to test whether TCR sequence diversity was altered and clonal T-cell expansion was caused by ivuxolimab. Prior anti-PD-1, anti-PD-L1 or anti-CTLA-4 therapy was permitted, and checkpoint inhibitors had been received by around 39% of dose-escalation patients. Partial responses occurred in three dose-escalation patients, of whom one had hepatocellular carcinoma and two had cutaneous melanoma. In the dose-escalation cohort, around four fifths of patients were male, and the mean age was roughly 56 years with a range of 23 to 79. The paper reports the monotherapy dose-escalation portion (N = 52 patients) of the phase I ivuxolimab trial. Intravenous ivuxolimab was administered to patients every 2 weeks at six dose levels: 0.01, 0.1, 0.3, 1.5, 3 and 10 mg/kg. Summary of the overall study and its limitations: Low levels of normalized T-cell clonal expansion were also seen in some patients who did not respond. After ivuxolimab, expanded clones were on average more numerous among CD8+ T cells than among CD4+ T cells. Partial responders in the 0.1-3.0 mg/kg groups had among the lowest normalized peripheral clonal expansion, especially among CD8+ T cells. Which antigens the clonally expanded peripheral T cells were specific for was not determined. Clonal expansion of both CD4+ and CD8+ blood T cells was observed from baseline to week 6 at doses 0.1 to 3.0 mg/kg.

The trial excluded patients who had a history of autoimmune disease or were on systemic immunosuppression. Peripheral blood for TCR sequencing was collected from all dose cohorts at baseline, on cycle 4 day 1, and on cycle 7 day 1. Samples were obtained from an open-label, multicenter, first-in-human phase I dose-escalation trial of ivuxolimab. Adults with locally advanced or metastatic melanoma, renal cell carcinoma, hepatocellular carcinoma or head and neck squamous cell carcinoma were enrolled in the trial. Before TCR sequencing, CD4+ and CD8+ T cells were separately sorted from peripheral blood. With respect to this clone: It lacks a known antigen. Base qualities are missing; no much larger clone stands one base away.

V was cut back by 5 bases and J by 8 bases, leaving a gap of 10 bases between them. CDR1 and CDR2, per the germline V gene (reference sequence), are SEHNR and FQNEAQ. The CDR3 numbers 12 residues from cysteine through phenylalanine. The DNA shown is the 36-base CDR3, in frame from base 1. For sequencing of the TCRbeta CDR3 region, genomic DNA was extracted from the sorted cells. The immunoSEQ Assay was used for sequencing of TCRbeta CDR3 regions. Drawn from immuneACCESS, this table holds only the in-frame rearrangements with V and J called that TCRdb kept. Clones are partly lost; checked studies trace under half to an unresolved V gene and leave the rest unexplained. Recorded for this sample are over 35,000 clones; more than 70% of them occurred a single time. The ten most abundant clones make up 21% of the sample.

This receptor was taken from an adult with an advanced solid tumor such as melanoma, head and neck, liver or kidney cancer. The sequence is built from TRBV7-9 and TRBJ2-1; TRBD1 is a weak D gene call, 5 bases matching. The specimen comprised CD4+ or CD8+ T cells sorted from blood, sampled in a trial of the OX40 agonist ivuxolimab. This receptor carries the CDR3 CASSPQGDEQFF. The base sequence is TGTGCCAGCAGCCCCCAGGGCGATGAGCAGTTCTTC.